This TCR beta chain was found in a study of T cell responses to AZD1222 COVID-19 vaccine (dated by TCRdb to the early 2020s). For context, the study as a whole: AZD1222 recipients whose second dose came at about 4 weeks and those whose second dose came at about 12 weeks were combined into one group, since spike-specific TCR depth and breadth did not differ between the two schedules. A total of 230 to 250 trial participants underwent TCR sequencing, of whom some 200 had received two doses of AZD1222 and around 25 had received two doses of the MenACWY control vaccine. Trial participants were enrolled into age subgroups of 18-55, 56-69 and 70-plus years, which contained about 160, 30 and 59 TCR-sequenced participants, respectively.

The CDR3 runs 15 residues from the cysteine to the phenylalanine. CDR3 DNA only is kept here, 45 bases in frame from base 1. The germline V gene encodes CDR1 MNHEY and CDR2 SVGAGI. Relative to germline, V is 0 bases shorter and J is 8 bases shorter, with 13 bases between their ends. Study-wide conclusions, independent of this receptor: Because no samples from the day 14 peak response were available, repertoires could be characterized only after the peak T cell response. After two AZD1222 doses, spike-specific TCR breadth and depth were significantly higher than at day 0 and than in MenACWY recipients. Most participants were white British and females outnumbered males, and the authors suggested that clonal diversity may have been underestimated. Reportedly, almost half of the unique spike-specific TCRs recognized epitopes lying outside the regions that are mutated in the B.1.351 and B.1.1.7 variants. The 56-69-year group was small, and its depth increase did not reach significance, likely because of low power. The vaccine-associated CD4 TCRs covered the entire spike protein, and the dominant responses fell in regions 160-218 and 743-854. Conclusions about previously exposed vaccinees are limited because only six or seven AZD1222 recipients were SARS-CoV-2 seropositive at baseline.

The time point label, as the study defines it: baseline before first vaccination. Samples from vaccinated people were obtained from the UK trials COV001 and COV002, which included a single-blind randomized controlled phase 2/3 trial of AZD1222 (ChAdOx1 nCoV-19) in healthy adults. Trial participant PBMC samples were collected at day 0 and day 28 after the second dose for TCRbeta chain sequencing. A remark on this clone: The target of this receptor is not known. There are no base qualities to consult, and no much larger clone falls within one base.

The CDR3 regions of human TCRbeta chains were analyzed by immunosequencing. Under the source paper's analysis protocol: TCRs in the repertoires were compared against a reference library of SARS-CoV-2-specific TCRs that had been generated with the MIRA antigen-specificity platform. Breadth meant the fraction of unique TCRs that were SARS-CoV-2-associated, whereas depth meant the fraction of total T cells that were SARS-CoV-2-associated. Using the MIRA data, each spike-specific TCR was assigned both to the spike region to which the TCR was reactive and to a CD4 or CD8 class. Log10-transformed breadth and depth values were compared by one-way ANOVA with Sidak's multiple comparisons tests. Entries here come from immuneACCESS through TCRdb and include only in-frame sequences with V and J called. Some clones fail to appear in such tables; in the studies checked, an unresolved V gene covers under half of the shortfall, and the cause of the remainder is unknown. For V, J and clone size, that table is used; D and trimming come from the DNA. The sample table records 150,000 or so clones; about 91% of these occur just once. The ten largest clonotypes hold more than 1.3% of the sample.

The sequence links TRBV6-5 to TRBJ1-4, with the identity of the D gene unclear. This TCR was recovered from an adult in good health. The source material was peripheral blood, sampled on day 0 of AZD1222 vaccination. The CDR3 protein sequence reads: CASSYSTGAGEKLFF. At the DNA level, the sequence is TGTGCCAGCAGTTACTCCACGGGCGCGGGGGAAAAACTGTTTTTT.